A single sample is the source of the 5 T cell receptor beta chains below, sequenced in a study of T cell changes during pregnancy in multiple sclerosis. Profiled with immunoSEQ multiplex PCR; TCRdb holds only in-frame clones, not every one. The profile covers about 59,000 clones, with 92% appearing a single time and 2.3% taken by the ten largest. The specimen was peripheral blood, collected in the first trimester of pregnancy. Receptors were obtained from a female donor with multiple sclerosis, enrolled in a pregnancy study.

This rearrangement joins TRBV5-5 to TRBJ2-1, with 8 bases aligning to TRBD1. The trim removed 4 bases at V and 0 bases at J, leaving 3 bases unmatched. This CDR3 spans 15 amino acids. The germline V gene encodes CDR1 SGHKS and CDR2 YYEKEE (reference sequence). The CDR3 nucleotides are TGTGCCAGCAGCCGACAGGGGAGCTCCTACAATGAGCAGTTCTTC. Residues: CASSRQGSSYNEQFF.

The genes are TRBV5-5 and TRBJ1-2; D may be TRBD1 (6 bases). The CDR3 is 13 residues long. Trimming took 1 base from V and 8 from J, leaving 12 bases between them. The germline V gene has CDR1 SGHKS and CDR2 YYEKEE (reference sequence). CDR3 in DNA: TGTGCCAGCAGCTTGACAGGGATGGGCGGCTACACCTTC. Its translation: CASSLTGMGGYTF.

The chain uses TRBV7-2 and TRBJ1-2, with D tentatively TRBD1 (5 bases). The V and J ends lost 1 base and 8 bases respectively, with 14 bases between them. This CDR3 region has 14 residues. Germline V gene data show CDR1 as SGHTA and CDR2 as FQGNSA. The CDR3 sequence: CASSLEGRVVGYTF. DNA of the CDR3: TGTGCCAGCAGCTTAGAGGGCAGGGTAGTAGGCTACACCTTC.

The chain recombines TRBV30 with TRBJ2-7, with D maybe TRBD2 (5 bases). V shed 0 bases and J shed 6 bases, with 9 bases lying between them. The CDR3 covers 12 residues. The germline V gene encodes CDR1 GTSNPN and CDR2 SVGIG (reference sequence). Written as DNA, the CDR3 is TGTGCCTGGAGTGTACCCGGGGTCGAGCAGTACTTC. Translated: CAWSVPGVEQYF.

This chain links TRBV19 with TRBJ2-5; D is possibly TRBD1 (6 bases). Trimming cost V 4 bases and J 4 bases, with 10 bases left between them. The CDR3 has 13 residues. Germline V CDR1 and CDR2: LNHDA, SQIVND (reference sequence). CDR3 amino acids: CASSKAGAETQYF. CDR3 nucleotide sequence: TGTGCCAGTAGTAAAGCAGGGGCAGAGACCCAGTACTTC.